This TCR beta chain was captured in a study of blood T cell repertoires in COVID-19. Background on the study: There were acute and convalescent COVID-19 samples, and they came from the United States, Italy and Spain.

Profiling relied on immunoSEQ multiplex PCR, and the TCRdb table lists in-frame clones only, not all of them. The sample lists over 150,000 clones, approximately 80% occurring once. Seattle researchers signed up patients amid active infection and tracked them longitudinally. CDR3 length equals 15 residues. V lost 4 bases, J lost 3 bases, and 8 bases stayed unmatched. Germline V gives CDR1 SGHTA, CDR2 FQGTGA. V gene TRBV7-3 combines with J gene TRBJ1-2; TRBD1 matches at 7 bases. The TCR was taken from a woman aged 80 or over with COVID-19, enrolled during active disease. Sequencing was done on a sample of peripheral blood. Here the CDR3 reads CASSSFTGTDYGYTF. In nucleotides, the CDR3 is TGTGCCAGCAGCTCATTTACCGGGACAGACTATGGCTACACCTTC.